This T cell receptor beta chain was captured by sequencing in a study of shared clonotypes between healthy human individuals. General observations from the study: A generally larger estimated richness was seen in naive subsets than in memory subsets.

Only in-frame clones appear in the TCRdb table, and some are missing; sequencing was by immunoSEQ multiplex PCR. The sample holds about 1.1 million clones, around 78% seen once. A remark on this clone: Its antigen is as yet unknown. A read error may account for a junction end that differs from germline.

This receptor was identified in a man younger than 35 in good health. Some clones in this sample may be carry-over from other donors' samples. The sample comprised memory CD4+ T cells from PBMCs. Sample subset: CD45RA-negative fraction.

The CDR3: CASSFTAGGGF. DNA for the CDR3: TGTGCCAGCAGCTTTACGGCAGGGGGTGGCTTC. The rearrangement uses TRBV5-6 and TRBJ2-7; 7 nucleotides line up with TRBD1. The CDR3 is made up of 11 amino acids. The germline V gene has CDR1 SGHDT and CDR2 YYEEEE.